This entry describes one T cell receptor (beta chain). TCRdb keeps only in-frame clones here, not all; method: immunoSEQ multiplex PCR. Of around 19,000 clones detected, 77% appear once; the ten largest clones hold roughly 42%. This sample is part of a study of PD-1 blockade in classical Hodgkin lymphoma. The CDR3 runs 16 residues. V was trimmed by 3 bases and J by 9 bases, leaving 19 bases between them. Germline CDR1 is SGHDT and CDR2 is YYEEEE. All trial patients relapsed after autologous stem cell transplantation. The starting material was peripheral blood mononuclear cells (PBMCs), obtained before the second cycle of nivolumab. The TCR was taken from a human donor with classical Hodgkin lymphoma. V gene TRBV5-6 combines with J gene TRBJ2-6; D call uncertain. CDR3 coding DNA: TGTGCCAGCAGCTCTACCGGGCCTGTATATGTCAACGTCCTGACTTTC. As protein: CASSSTGPVYVNVLTF.